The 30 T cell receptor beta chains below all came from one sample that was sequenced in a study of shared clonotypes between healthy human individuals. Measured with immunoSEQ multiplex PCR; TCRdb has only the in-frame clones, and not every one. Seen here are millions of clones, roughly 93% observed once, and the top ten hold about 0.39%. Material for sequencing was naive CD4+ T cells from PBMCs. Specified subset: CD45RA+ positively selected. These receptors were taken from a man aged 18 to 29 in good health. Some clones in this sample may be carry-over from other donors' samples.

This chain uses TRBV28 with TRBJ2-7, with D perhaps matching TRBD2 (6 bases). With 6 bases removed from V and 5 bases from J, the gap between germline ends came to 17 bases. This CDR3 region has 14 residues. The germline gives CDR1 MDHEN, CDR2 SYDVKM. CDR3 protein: CASRTAPRLDEQYF. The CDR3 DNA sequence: TGTGCCAGCAGGACCGCCCCTCGACTAGACGAGCAGTACTTC.

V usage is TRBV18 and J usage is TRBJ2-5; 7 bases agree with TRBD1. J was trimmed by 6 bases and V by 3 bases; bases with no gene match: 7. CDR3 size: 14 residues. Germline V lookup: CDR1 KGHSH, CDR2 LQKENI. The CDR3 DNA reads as TGTGCCAGCTCACCCGACGGACAGGAGAAGACCCAGTACTTC. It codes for CASSPDGQEKTQYF.

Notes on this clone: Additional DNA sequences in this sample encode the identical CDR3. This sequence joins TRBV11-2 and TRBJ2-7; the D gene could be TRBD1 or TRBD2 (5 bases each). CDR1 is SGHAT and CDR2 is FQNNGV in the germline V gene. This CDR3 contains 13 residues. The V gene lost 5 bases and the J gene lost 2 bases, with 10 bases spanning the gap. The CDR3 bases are TGTGCCAGCAGCCCCCGGGGACCCTACGAGCAGTACTTC. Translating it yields CASSPRGPYEQYF.

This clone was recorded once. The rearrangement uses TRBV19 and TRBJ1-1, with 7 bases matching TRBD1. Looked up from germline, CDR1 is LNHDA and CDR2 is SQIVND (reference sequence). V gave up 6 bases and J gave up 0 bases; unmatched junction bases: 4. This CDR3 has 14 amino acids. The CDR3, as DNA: TGTGCCAGTAGAGAGGGGGCGCTGAACACTGAAGCTTTCTTT. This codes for CASREGALNTEAFF.

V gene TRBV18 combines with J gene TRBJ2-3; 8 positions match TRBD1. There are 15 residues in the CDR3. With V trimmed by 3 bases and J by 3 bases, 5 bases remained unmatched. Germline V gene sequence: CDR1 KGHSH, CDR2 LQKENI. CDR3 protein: CASSPPRTGTDTQYF. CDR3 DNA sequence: TGTGCCAGCTCACCTCCTAGGACAGGGACAGATACGCAGTATTTT. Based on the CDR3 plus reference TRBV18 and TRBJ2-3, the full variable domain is NAGVMQNPRHLVRRRGQEARLRCSPMKGHSHVYWYRQLPEEGLKFMVYLQKENIIDESGMPKERFSAEFPKEGPSILRIQQVVRGDSAAYFCASSPPRTGTDTQYFGPGTRLTVL.

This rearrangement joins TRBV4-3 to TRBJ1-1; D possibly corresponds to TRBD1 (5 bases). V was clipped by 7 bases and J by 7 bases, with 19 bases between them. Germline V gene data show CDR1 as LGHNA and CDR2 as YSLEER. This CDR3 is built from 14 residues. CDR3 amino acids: CASTSSMGGGEAFF. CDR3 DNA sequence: TGCGCCAGCACCTCCTCGATGGGGGGGGGTGAAGCTTTCTTT.

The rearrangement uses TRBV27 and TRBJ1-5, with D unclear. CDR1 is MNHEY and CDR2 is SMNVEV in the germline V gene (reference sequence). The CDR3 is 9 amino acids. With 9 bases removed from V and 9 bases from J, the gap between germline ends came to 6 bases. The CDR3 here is CARKRPQHF. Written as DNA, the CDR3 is TGTGCCAGGAAGAGGCCCCAGCATTTT.

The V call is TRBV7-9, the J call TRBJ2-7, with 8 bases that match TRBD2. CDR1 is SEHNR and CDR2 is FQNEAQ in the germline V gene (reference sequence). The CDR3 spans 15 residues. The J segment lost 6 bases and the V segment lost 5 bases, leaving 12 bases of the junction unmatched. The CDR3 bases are TGTGCCAGCAGCCCGACCGACGGACTAGCACCCGAGCAGTACTTC. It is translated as CASSPTDGLAPEQYF.

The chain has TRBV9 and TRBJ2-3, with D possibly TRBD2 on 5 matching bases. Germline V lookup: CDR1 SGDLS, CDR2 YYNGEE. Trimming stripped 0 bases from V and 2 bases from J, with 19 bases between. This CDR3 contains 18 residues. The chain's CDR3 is CASSVVETPEGYTDTQYF. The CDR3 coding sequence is TGTGCCAGCAGCGTAGTAGAGACTCCTGAGGGTTACACAGATACGCAGTATTTT. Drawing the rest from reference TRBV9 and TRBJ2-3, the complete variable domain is DSGVTQTPKHLITATGQRVTLRCSPRSGDLSVYWYQQSLDQGLQFLIQYYNGEERAKGNILERFSAQQFPDLHSELNLSSLELGDSALYFCASSVVETPEGYTDTQYFGPGTRLTVL.

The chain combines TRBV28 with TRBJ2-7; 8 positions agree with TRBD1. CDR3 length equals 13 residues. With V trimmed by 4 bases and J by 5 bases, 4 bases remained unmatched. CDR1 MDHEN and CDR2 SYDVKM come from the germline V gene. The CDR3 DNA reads TGTGCCAGCAGTTCCCAGGGGGCGGACGAGCAGTACTTC. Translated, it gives CASSSQGADEQYF. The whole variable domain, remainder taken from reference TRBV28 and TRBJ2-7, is DVKVTQSSRYLVKRTGEKVFLECVQDMDHENMFWYRQDPGLGLRLIYFSYDVKMKEKGDIPEGYSVSREKKERFSLILESASTNQTSMYLCASSSQGADEQYFGPGTRLTVT.

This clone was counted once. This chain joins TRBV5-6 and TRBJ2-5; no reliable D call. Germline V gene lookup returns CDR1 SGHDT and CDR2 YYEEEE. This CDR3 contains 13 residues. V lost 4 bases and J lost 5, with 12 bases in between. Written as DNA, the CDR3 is TGTGCCAGCAGCCAGACAAATAGGGAGACCCAGTACTTC. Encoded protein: CASSQTNRETQYF.

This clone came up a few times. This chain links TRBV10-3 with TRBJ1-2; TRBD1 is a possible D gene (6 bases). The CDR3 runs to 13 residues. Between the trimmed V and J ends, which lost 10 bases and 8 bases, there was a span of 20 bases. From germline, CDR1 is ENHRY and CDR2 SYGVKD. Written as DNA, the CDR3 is TGTGCCACCCAGTTCGGGGGGGCGCAGGGCTACACCTTC. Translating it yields CATQFGGAQGYTF.

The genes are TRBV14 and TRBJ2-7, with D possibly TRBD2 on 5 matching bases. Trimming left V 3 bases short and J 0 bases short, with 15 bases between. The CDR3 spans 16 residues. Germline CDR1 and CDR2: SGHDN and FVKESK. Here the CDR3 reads CASSQKALAGSYEQYF. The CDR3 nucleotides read TGTGCCAGCAGCCAGAAGGCCCTAGCCGGCTCCTACGAGCAGTACTTC.

The CDR3 spells CSVKTSPLNYGYEQYF. CDR3 sequence (DNA): TGCAGCGTCAAGACTAGCCCCTTAAACTATGGGTACGAGCAGTACTTC. V usage is TRBV29-1 and J usage is TRBJ2-7; 7 nucleotides agree with TRBD2. The CDR3 has 16 amino acids. The germline CDR1 and CDR2 sequences are SQVTM and ANQGSEA. J lost 4 bases, V lost 6 bases, and 18 bases had no gene match.

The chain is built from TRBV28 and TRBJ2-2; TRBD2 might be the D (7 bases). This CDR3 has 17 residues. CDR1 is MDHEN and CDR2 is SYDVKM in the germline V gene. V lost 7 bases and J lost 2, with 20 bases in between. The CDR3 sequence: CASTRGYGGLNTGELFF. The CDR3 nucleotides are TGTGCCAGCACCCGCGGTTACGGGGGGCTCAACACCGGGGAGCTGTTTTTT.

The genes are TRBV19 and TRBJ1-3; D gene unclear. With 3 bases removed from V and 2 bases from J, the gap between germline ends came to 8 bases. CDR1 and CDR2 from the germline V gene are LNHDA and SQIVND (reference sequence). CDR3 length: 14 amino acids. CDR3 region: CASSISAAGNTIYF. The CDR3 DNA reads TGTGCCAGTAGTATTTCGGCAGCTGGAAACACCATATATTTT.

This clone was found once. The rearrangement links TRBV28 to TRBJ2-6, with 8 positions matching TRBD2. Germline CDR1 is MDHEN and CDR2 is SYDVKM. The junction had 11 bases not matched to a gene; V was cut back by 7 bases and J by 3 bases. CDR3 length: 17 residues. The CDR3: CASTPGRGALGANVLTF. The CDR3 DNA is TGTGCCAGCACCCCCGGGAGGGGGGCGCTTGGGGCCAACGTCCTGACTTTC.

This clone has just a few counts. CDR3 bases: TGTGCCTGGAGTCACAGGGCAGGGGGGCAGCCCCAGCATTTT. Translated, it gives CAWSHRAGGQPQHF. The genes are TRBV30 and TRBJ1-5; TRBD1 matches 7 bases. There are 14 residues in the CDR3. V was pared by 2 bases and J by 7 bases, with 8 bases of the junction left unmatched. Germline values: CDR1 GTSNPN, CDR2 SVGIG (reference sequence).

The CDR3 sequence is CASSGGMRREQYF. The CDR3 DNA sequence: TGTGCCAGCAGTGGGGGCATGCGACGCGAGCAGTACTTC. This chain links TRBV2 with TRBJ2-7; the D gene is possibly TRBD1 (5 bases). V shed 4 bases and J shed 6 bases, with 13 bases lying between them. Germline V lookup: CDR1 SNHLY, CDR2 FYNNEI. This CDR3 has 13 residues.

CDR3 sequence: CAISELGTMPYTF. The CDR3 coding sequence is TGTGCCATCAGTGAGCTCGGGACAATGCCCTACACCTTC. The rearrangement links TRBV10-3 to TRBJ1-2; tentatively, D is TRBD1 (6 bases). The CDR3 is 13 amino acids. CDR1 is ENHRY and CDR2 is SYGVKD in the germline V gene. V lost 2 bases to trimming and J lost 10 bases, with 14 bases between them.

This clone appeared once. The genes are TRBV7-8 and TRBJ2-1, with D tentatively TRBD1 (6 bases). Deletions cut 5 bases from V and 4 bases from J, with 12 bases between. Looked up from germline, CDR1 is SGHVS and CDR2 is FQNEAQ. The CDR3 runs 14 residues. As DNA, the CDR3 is TGTGCCAGCAGCAGCCGGGACACTTACAATGAGCAGTTCTTC. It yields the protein CASSSRDTYNEQFF.

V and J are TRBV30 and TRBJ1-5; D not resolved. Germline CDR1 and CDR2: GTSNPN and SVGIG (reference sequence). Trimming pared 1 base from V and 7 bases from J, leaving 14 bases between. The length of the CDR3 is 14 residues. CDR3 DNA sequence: TGTGCCTGGAGTGCGCCCGGGGAGTTGCAGCCCCAGCATTTT. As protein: CAWSAPGELQPQHF.

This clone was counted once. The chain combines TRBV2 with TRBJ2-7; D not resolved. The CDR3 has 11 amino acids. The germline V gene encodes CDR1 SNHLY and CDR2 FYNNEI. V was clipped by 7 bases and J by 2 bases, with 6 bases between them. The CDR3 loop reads CASTPTYEQYF. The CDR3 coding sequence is TGTGCCAGCACCCCGACCTACGAGCAGTACTTC.

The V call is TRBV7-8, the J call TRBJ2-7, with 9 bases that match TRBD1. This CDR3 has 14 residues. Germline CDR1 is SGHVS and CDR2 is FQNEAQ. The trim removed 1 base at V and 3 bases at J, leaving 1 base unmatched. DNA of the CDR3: TGTGCCAGCAGCTTAGGGGACAGGGACTACGAGCAGTACTTC. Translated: CASSLGDRDYEQYF.

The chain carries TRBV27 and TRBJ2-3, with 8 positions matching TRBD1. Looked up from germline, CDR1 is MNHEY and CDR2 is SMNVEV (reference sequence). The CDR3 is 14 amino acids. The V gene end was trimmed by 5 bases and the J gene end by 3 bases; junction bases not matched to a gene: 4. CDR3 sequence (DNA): TGTGCCAGCAGTCCGAGGACAGGGACAGATACGCAGTATTTT. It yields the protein CASSPRTGTDTQYF.

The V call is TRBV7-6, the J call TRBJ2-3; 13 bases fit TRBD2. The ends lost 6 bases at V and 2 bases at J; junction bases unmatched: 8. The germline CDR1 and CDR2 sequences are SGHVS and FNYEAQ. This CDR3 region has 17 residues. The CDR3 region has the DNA TGTGCCAGCAGTCCCGGGGGACTAGCGGGACCCACAGATACGCAGTATTTT. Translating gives CASSPGGLAGPTDTQYF.

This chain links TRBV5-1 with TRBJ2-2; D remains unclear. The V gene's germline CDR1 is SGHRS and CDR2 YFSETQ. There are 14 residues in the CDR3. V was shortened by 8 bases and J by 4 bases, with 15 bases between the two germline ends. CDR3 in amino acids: CASFFNGRTGELFF. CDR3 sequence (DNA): TGCGCCAGTTTCTTTAACGGGCGCACCGGGGAGCTGTTTTTT.

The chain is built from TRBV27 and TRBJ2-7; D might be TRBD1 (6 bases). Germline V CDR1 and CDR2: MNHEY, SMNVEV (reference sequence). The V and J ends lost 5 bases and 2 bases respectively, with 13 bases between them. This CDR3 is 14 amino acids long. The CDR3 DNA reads TGTGCCAGCAGTCCCATGGGGGCGGCCTACGAGCAGTACTTC. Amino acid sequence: CASSPMGAAYEQYF.

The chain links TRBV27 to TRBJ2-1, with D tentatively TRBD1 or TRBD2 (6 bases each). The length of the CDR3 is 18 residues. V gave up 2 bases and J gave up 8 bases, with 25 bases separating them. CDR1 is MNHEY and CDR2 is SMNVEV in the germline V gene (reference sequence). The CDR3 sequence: CASSLKGVSGRVIYEQFF. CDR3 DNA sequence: TGTGCCAGCAGTTTAAAGGGGGTTAGCGGAAGGGTAATATATGAGCAGTTCTTC.

CDR3 DNA: TGTGCCAGCAGCTCCCGACAGGGGGCGGAGACCCAGTACTTC. Protein: CASSSRQGAETQYF. The rearrangement joins TRBV7-6 to TRBJ2-5, with 10 nucleotides matching TRBD1. The CDR3 is 14 residues long. Trimming took 4 bases from V and 5 from J; bases not matched to a gene: 4. The germline CDR1 and CDR2 sequences are SGHVS and FNYEAQ.